The rows below give T cell receptor beta chains drawn from one sample of a study of T-cell memory formation after mild COVID-19. One entry per CDR3 protein, called by TCRdb with MiXCR from the 5' RACE reads. There are about 430,000 distinct CDR3 sequences in the sample; approximately 24% occur only once, and 7% to 9.5% lies in the top ten. Sequences were obtained from PBMCs or a T cell subset sorted from them (not recorded which). The receptors originated from an adult woman who had mild COVID-19 (a few samples of this study predate the infection). Cell type and time point are not known. The CDR3 runs from the conserved cysteine through the conserved F or W. The D gene is left open where the match is weak. Some rows mark clone size as missing; the rest say once, few, many or name a class of expanded clone.

TRBV7-2	few	NA	TRBJ1-1	TGTGCCAGCAGCGTCATACAGGGAACTGAAGCTTTCTTT	CASSVIQGTEAFF
TRBV24-1	few	NA	TRBJ1-1	TGTGCCACCGATCAGAACAGACGGAACACTGAAGCTTTCTTT	CATDQNRRNTEAFF
TRBV12-3/TRBV12-4	NA	NA	TRBJ2-6	TGTGCCAGCAGGGGACGAGGCAGATACTCTGGGGCCAACGTCCTGACTTTC	CASRGRGRYSGANVLTF
TRBV7-3	NA	NA	TRBJ2-6	TGTGCCAGCAGCTTAGGACCGACCTCTGGGGCCAACGTCCTGACTTTC	CASSLGPTSGANVLTF
TRBV24-1	NA	TRBD2	TRBJ2-1	TGTGCCACCAGTGACCCGGGACTAGCGGCGAGCAATGAGCAGTTCTTC	CATSDPGLAASNEQFF
TRBV20-1	NA	TRBD2	TRBJ2-2	TGCAGTGCTAGAGATCCGAGAGCGGGGGGACCGAACACCGGGGAGCTGTTTTTT	CSARDPRAGGPNTGELFF
TRBV19	NA	NA	TRBJ1-2	TGTGCCAGTAGTTTTGCGGCTCCTGGTGGCTACACCTTC	CASSFAAPGGYTF
TRBV7-3	NA	TRBD1	TRBJ2-3	TGTGCCAGCAGCCGCGGACAGGGGGTGGCAGATACGCAGTATTTT	CASSRGQGVADTQYF
TRBV14	many	NA	TRBJ2-7	TGTGCCAGCAGCCAAGATCCCAGCCGGAGTTTTGCCTACGAGCAGTACTTC	CASSQDPSRSFAYEQYF
TRBV6-5	NA	NA	TRBJ1-2	TGTGCCAGCAGTGCAAATACAGGGTTAGGCTACACCTTC	CASSANTGLGYTF
TRBV7-9	NA	NA	TRBJ1-3	TGTGCCAGCAGCTTATTCCCTCCAGGGGCTTTGGTTTCTGGAAACACCATATATTTT	CASSLFPPGALVSGNTIYF
TRBV3-1	NA	NA	TRBJ1-2	TGTGCCAGCAGCCAAGCAAGTCGGCAGGGAAATGGCTACACCTTC	CASSQASRQGNGYTF
TRBV20-1	few	TRBD2	TRBJ2-7	TGCAGTGCTTCGCGGGAGGGCTACGAGCAGTACTTC	CSASREGYEQYF
TRBV4-1	NA	TRBD2	TRBJ2-1	TGCGCCAGCAGGTACGGGACTATTTACAATGAGCAGTTCTTC	CASRYGTIYNEQFF
TRBV19	NA	TRBD2	TRBJ2-1	TGTGCCAGTAGTATTGTTGTGACTAGCCAAATTAAGTATGAGCAGTTCTTC	CASSIVVTSQIKYEQFF
TRBV12-3/TRBV12-4	NA	TRBD1	TRBJ1-1	TGTGCCAGCAGGCAGGGGGGGAACACTGAAGCTTTCTTT	CASRQGGNTEAFF
TRBV12-3/TRBV12-4	few	NA	TRBJ2-1	TGTGCCAGCACCCAACCCCACGACCCATACAATGAGCAGTTCTTC	CASTQPHDPYNEQFF
TRBV6-2/TRBV6-3	NA	NA	TRBJ2-5	TGTGCCAGCAGTTCCGGGACCCAGTACTTC	CASSSGTQYF
TRBV6-2/TRBV6-3	NA	TRBD2	TRBJ2-7	TGTGCCAGCCATTTTCCGGGCGGGAGCGGTGAGCAGTACTTC	CASHFPGGSGEQYF
TRBV2	NA	NA	TRBJ2-1	TGTGCCAGCACCCGGACCAACGGGGCTTACAATGAGCAGTTCTTC	CASTRTNGAYNEQFF
TRBV6-4	NA	TRBD1	TRBJ1-1	TGTGCCAGCAGGGGACAGAGCATGAACACTGAAGCTTTCTTT	CASRGQSMNTEAFF
TRBV4-1	few	TRBD2	TRBJ2-1	TGCGCCAGCAGCCAAGGGCGGGGGAATGAGCAGTTCTTC	CASSQGRGNEQFF
TRBV7-9	few	NA	TRBJ1-2	TGTGCCAGCAGCCTAAGGGGTTTCAGGAACTATGGCTACACCTTC	CASSLRGFRNYGYTF
TRBV6-2/TRBV6-3	NA	TRBD1	TRBJ1-2	TGTGCCAGCAGTTACGCGGACAGGATCAATGGCTACACCTTC	CASSYADRINGYTF
TRBV7-9	NA	NA	TRBJ2-7	TGTGCCAGCAGCCCTGATTGGGAGCAGTACTTC	CASSPDWEQYF
TRBV5-1	NA	NA	TRBJ1-6	TGCGCCAGCAGCTTCGCGGGGGGCTATAATTCACCCCTCCACTTT	CASSFAGGYNSPLHF
TRBV12-3/TRBV12-4	few	NA	TRBJ2-5	TGTGCCAGCAGTCCACTAGGACAAGAGACCCAGTACTTC	CASSPLGQETQYF
TRBV7-6	NA	NA	TRBJ1-1	TGTGCCAGCAGCTTAGGGGAGCGGGAGCAAGCTTTCTTT	CASSLGEREQAFF
TRBV4-1	few	NA	TRBJ2-2	TGCGCCAGCAGCCCAGGGTGGGGCACCGGGGAGCTGTTTTTT	CASSPGWGTGELFF
TRBV7-3	once	NA	TRBJ1-1	TGTGCCAGCAGCTTATCCACTTCTACTGAAGCTTTCTTT	CASSLSTSTEAFF
TRBV5-1	NA	TRBD1	TRBJ2-7	TGCGCCAGCAGCTTGGCCGCAGGGACAGGGCGGTACGAGCAGTACTTC	CASSLAAGTGRYEQYF
TRBV7-8	NA	TRBD1	TRBJ2-3	TGTGCCAGCAGCCCCCTCGACAGGGGTGTTGATACGCAGTATTTT	CASSPLDRGVDTQYF
TRBV12-3/TRBV12-4	NA	NA	TRBJ2-1	TGTGCCAGCAGTGATGAGAGCCGGGCCACCATCTTC	CASSDESRATIF
TRBV12-3/TRBV12-4	few	NA	TRBJ1-1	TGTGCCAGCAGTTTACAGGCATACACTGAAGCTTTCTTT	CASSLQAYTEAFF
TRBV20-1	few	NA	TRBJ2-1	TGCAGTGCTAGAGCCCCTGGAGTGGCGGACCCTTACAATGAGCAGTTCTTC	CSARAPGVADPYNEQFF
TRBV7-9	once	TRBD2	TRBJ2-3	TGTGCCAGCAGCTTAGTCCTGGCGGGGGGGCCGGATACGCAGTATTTT	CASSLVLAGGPDTQYF
TRBV5-1	NA	TRBD1	TRBJ2-3	TGCGCCAGCAGCTCGGACAGGGGGCAAGGAGATACGCAGTATTTT	CASSSDRGQGDTQYF
TRBV6-2/TRBV6-3	NA	TRBD1	TRBJ1-2	TGTGCCAGCAGTGTTACAGCGACAGGGACCTATGGCTACACCTTC	CASSVTATGTYGYTF
TRBV6-2/TRBV6-3	few	TRBD2	TRBJ2-1	TGTGCCAGCAGTTACTGGGGACTAGCGGACTCCTACAATGAGCAGTTCTTC	CASSYWGLADSYNEQFF
TRBV24-1	NA	NA	TRBJ2-1	TGTGCCACCAGTGACCGGGACACCGGCAACTCCTACAATGAGCAGTTCTTC	CATSDRDTGNSYNEQFF
TRBV20-1	NA	NA	TRBJ2-5	TGCAGTGCCCTTAAGGCGGGAATCCAAGAGACCCAGTACTTC	CSALKAGIQETQYF
TRBV7-9	NA	NA	TRBJ2-6	TGTGCCAGCAGTGCAACGGTTGGTCGTCGGACCTTCTCTGGGGCCAACGTCCTGACTTTC	CASSATVGRRTFSGANVLTF
TRBV9	NA	NA	TRBJ2-2	TGTGCCAGCGGCGCCACAGGGAACACCGGGGAGCTGTTTTTT	CASGATGNTGELFF
TRBV6-1	few	TRBD1	TRBJ1-2	TGTGCCAGCAGTGTCGACGGACAGGGAGGCCGCTATGGCTACACCTTC	CASSVDGQGGRYGYTF
TRBV10-3	NA	NA	TRBJ1-4	TGTGCCATCAGTGAGTCGAAGGGATCTAATGAAAAACTGTTTTTT	CAISESKGSNEKLFF
TRBV10-3	many	NA	TRBJ1-5	TGTGCCATCAGCCCGGCAGAAGATCAGCCCCAGCATTTT	CAISPAEDQPQHF
TRBV12-3/TRBV12-4	NA	TRBD1	TRBJ1-6	TGTGCCAGCAGTCCGGACAGGGGGCTTCGCGTTTCGAAGAATTCACCCCTCCACTTT	CASSPDRGLRVSKNSPLHF
TRBV4-3	NA	NA	TRBJ1-1	TGCGCCAGCAGCCAGGGCAGGACCGCGAACACTGAAGCTTTCTTT	CASSQGRTANTEAFF
TRBV7-2	NA	NA	TRBJ2-1	TGTGCCAGCAGGGCCGGACAGCCTAATGAGCAGTTCTTC	CASRAGQPNEQFF
TRBV5-1	NA	NA	TRBJ1-1	TGCGCCAGCAGCTTGGGTGCCGGGGGCTACCTGAACACTGAAGCTTTCTTT	CASSLGAGGYLNTEAFF
TRBV29-1	few	NA	TRBJ1-1	TGCAGCGTTGATCCAGGATCTGAAGCTTTCTTT	CSVDPGSEAFF
TRBV27	NA	NA	TRBJ2-1	TGTGCCAGCACCTCGGCACAGGGTTACAATGAGCAGTTCTTC	CASTSAQGYNEQFF
TRBV29-1	NA	NA	TRBJ2-5	TGCAGCACCCAACCTGATAACCAAGAGACCCAGTACTTC	CSTQPDNQETQYF